The 9 T cell receptor beta chains below all came from one sample that was sequenced in a study of T-cell reconstitution after alpha-beta-depleted transplantation in children. Unique molecular identifiers were incorporated during preparation of the TCRbeta library. One entry per CDR3 protein results from TCRdb running MiXCR on the PCR reads. This sample yields about 500,000 distinct CDR3 sequences, of which over 10% are seen a single time; roughly 15% belongs to the top ten. Sequenced material: PBMCs, mostly from graft donor cells, taken 180 days after TCRalphabeta/CD19-depleted stem cell transplant. Every receptor here comes from a female patient aged 2-10 years who had a stem cell transplant for aplastic anemia, so the T cells may come from the graft donor.

This clonotype was counted a few times. This sequence joins TRBV29-1 and TRBJ2-2, with D possibly being TRBD2 (6 bases). Germline V gene lookup returns CDR1 SQVTM and CDR2 ANQGSEA. The V end lost 4 bases, the J end lost 6 bases, and 15 bases lay between the germline ends. The CDR3 consists of 14 residues. The chain's CDR3 is CSVGSAGGSGELFF. For the CDR3, the DNA is TGCAGCGTTGGTTCGGCCGGGGGATCCGGGGAGCTGTTTTTT.

Notes on this clonotype: The conserved closing phenylalanine or tryptophan is absent in this CDR3, likely reflecting a read error. The gene calls are TRBV7-9 and TRBJ1-1; D is possibly TRBD1 (6 bases). This CDR3 comprises 17 residues. V was trimmed by 3 bases and J by 3 bases, leaving 20 bases between them. The germline gives CDR1 SEHNR, CDR2 FQNEAQ (reference sequence). The CDR3 reads CASSFRQGRNYDTEAFL. Written as DNA, the CDR3 is TGTGCCAGCAGCTTTAGGCAGGGGCGGAATTACGACACTGAAGCTTTCTTG.

The chain has TRBV19 and TRBJ1-5, with TRBD1 as a possible D gene (5 bases). V gave up 3 bases and J gave up 4 bases, with 22 bases separating them. The CDR3 sequence is 18 residues long. Germline values: CDR1 LNHDA, CDR2 SQIVND (reference sequence). The CDR3 DNA reads TGTGCCAGTAGTATTCTTTGGGGTGGGGGACGGAATAATCAGCCCCAGCATTTT. Translating gives CASSILWGGGRNNQPQHF.

In its sample, this clonotype was seen a few times. The chain employs TRBV2 and TRBJ2-1, with a weak D call TRBD2 (5 bases). V lost 7 bases and J lost 0, with 13 bases in between. CDR1 SNHLY and CDR2 FYNNEI come from the germline V gene. The length of the CDR3 is 15 residues. In DNA form, the CDR3 reads TGTGCCAGCATAAGCGGCCTGAGCTCCTACAATGAGCAGTTCTTC. Its protein is CASISGLSSYNEQFF.

V gene TRBV15 combines with J gene TRBJ2-7; tentatively, D is TRBD1 (5 bases). V gave up 0 bases and J gave up 5 bases, with 8 bases separating them. The CDR3 runs to 13 residues. The germline V gene has CDR1 LNHNV and CDR2 YYDKDF (reference sequence). The CDR3 spells CATSRDQGDEQYV. CDR3 DNA: TGTGCCACCAGCAGAGATCAGGGTGACGAGCAGTACGTC.

The sample holds a few counts of this clonotype. The chain recombines TRBV4-3 with TRBJ2-5; D call uncertain. The germline V gene encodes CDR1 LGHNA and CDR2 YSLEER. The CDR3 totals 17 residues. V shed 0 bases and J shed 1 base, with 15 bases lying between them. The CDR3 DNA follows: TGCGCCAGCAGCCAAGATCGGGTCGTTCATGTCCAAGAGACCCAGTACTTC. Translating gives CASSQDRVVHVQETQYF.

CDR3: CASSFLGASTEAFF. The CDR3 DNA reads as TGTGCCAGCAGCTTCTTGGGGGCGAGCACTGAAGCTTTCTTT. The V call is TRBV7-8, the J call TRBJ1-1, with a possible D match to TRBD1 (6 bases). The germline gives CDR1 SGHVS, CDR2 FQNEAQ. Trimming stripped 3 bases from V and 4 bases from J, with 12 bases between. The CDR3 has 14 amino acids. Variable domain in full (rest from reference TRBV7-8 and TRBJ1-1): GAGVSQSPRYKVAKRGQDVALRCDPISGHVSLFWYQQALGQGPEFLTYFQNEAQLDKSGLPSDRFFAERPEGSVSTLKIQRTQQEDSAVYLCASSFLGASTEAFFGQGTRLTVV.

The chain links TRBV30 to TRBJ2-2; 8 nucleotides agree with TRBD2. The CDR3 contains 15 residues. Trimming took 4 bases from V and 1 from J; bases not matched to a gene: 5. Germline loops: CDR1 GTSNPN, CDR2 SVGIG (reference sequence). The CDR3 bases are TGTGCCTGGATTAGCGGGGATATGAACACCGGGGAGCTGTTTTTT. This codes for CAWISGDMNTGELFF.

This clonotype was observed at least ten times. V usage is TRBV28 and J usage is TRBJ1-5; no definite D call. The CDR3 runs 15 residues. The V end was cut by 1 base, the J end by 6 bases, with 13 bases between. The germline CDR1 and CDR2 sequences are MDHEN and SYDVKM. CDR3 region: CASSLSPSGVQPQHF. CDR3 coding DNA: TGTGCCAGCAGTTTATCACCCTCAGGTGTTCAGCCCCAGCATTTT.